This T cell receptor (beta chain) is drawn from a study of T cells in pancreatic ductal adenocarcinoma. This clone was observed once. Sequencing used immunoSEQ multiplex PCR; TCRdb keeps in-frame clones, though not all of them. Of approximately 97,000 clones in the sample, about 95% were seen once. Surgery without prior neoadjuvant therapy was the treatment of the selected pancreatic ductal adenocarcinoma patients. The CDR3 is 15 residues long. CDR1 is SGHVS and CDR2 is FQNEAQ in the germline V gene. V gave up 1 base and J gave up 3 bases, with 9 bases separating them. Specimen: PBMCs. The chain couples TRBV7-8 to TRBJ2-2; possibly TRBD1 for D (6 bases). This clonotype was sampled from a human donor with pancreatic ductal adenocarcinoma. The CDR3 nucleotides read TGTGCCAGCAGCTTAGAACAGGGTTACACCGGGGAGCTGTTTTTT. It codes for CASSLEQGYTGELFF.